These T cell receptor beta chains were read from a single sample in a study of beta chain features in type 1 diabetes. Produced via immunoSEQ multiplex PCR; TCRdb's table is partial and in-frame only. The table shows a few hundred thousand clones, with about 20% occurring only once. Source material: naive CD4+ T cells from blood. The receptor set was obtained from a woman between 18 and 29 years old in good health. Both conserved end residues are part of each CDR3. Fields, in order: V gene, D gene, clone size, J gene, CDR3 protein, CDR3 DNA. A D gene is named only where the DNA matches it firmly. Size is omitted from some rows. Given values are once, few, many or a class for expanded clones.

V gene: TRBV29-1
D gene: .
clone size: few
J gene: TRBJ2-1
CDR3 protein: CSVEDQAKTGEQFF
CDR3 DNA: TGCAGCGTTGAAGATCAGGCAAAAACAGGCGAGCAGTTCTTC

V gene: TRBV7-2
D gene: TRBD1
clone size: few
J gene: TRBJ1-6
CDR3 protein: CASSSWGQGFGGSPLHF
CDR3 DNA: TGTGCCAGCAGCTCTTGGGGACAGGGGTTCGGAGGGTCACCCCTCCACTTT

V gene: TRBV5-8
D gene: TRBD2
clone size: few
J gene: TRBJ2-3
CDR3 protein: CASSGGLAGTQYF
CDR3 DNA: TGTGCCAGCAGCGGTGGACTAGCAGGGACGCAGTATTTT

V gene: TRBV2
D gene: .
clone size: .
J gene: TRBJ1-1
CDR3 protein: CASSTGWTEAFF
CDR3 DNA: TGTGCCAGCAGTACAGGGTGGACTGAAGCTTTCTTT

V gene: TRBV30
D gene: .
clone size: .
J gene: TRBJ2-1
CDR3 protein: CAWSVLGQYNEQFF
CDR3 DNA: TGTGCCTGGAGTGTACTGGGCCAATACAATGAGCAGTTCTTC

V gene: TRBV5-1
D gene: .
clone size: few
J gene: TRBJ1-1
CDR3 protein: CASSLSSRTEAFF
CDR3 DNA: TGCGCCAGCAGCTTATCGAGCCGGACTGAAGCTTTCTTT

V gene: TRBV4-2
D gene: .
clone size: .
J gene: TRBJ2-7
CDR3 protein: CASTRDEQEQYF
CDR3 DNA: TGTGCCAGCACTAGAGACGAGCAGGAGCAGTACTTC

V gene: TRBV4-2
D gene: .
clone size: .
J gene: TRBJ2-7
CDR3 protein: CASSQDQTGFYEQYF
CDR3 DNA: TGTGCCAGCAGCCAAGATCAAACGGGATTCTACGAGCAGTACTTC

V gene: TRBV30
D gene: .
clone size: .
J gene: TRBJ2-5
CDR3 protein: CAWTGRETQYF
CDR3 DNA: TGTGCCTGGACGGGGAGGGAGACCCAGTACTTC

V gene: TRBV5-4
D gene: TRBD1
clone size: .
J gene: TRBJ1-5
CDR3 protein: CASSAGTGDQPQHF
CDR3 DNA: TGTGCCAGCAGCGCCGGGACAGGGGATCAGCCCCAGCATTTT

V gene: TRBV4-2
D gene: TRBD1
clone size: .
J gene: TRBJ1-5
CDR3 protein: CASSQDVGDRDQPQHF
CDR3 DNA: TGTGCCAGCAGCCAAGATGTGGGGGACAGGGATCAGCCCCAGCATTTT

V gene: TRBV19
D gene: .
clone size: .
J gene: TRBJ1-2
CDR3 protein: CASTLDRNYGYTF
CDR3 DNA: TGTGCCAGTACCCTCGACAGAAACTATGGCTACACCTTC

V gene: TRBV2
D gene: TRBD2
clone size: .
J gene: TRBJ2-5
CDR3 protein: CASSELAGAQETQYF
CDR3 DNA: TGTGCCAGCAGTGAACTAGCGGGGGCTCAAGAGACCCAGTACTTC

V gene: TRBV10-3
D gene: TRBD2
clone size: .
J gene: TRBJ2-7
CDR3 protein: CAISRPGGYEQYF
CDR3 DNA: TGTGCCATCAGCCGTCCGGGGGGCTACGAGCAGTACTTC

V gene: TRBV5-1
D gene: TRBD2
clone size: .
J gene: TRBJ2-5
CDR3 protein: CASRSLAFQETQYF
CDR3 DNA: TGCGCCAGCAGATCACTAGCGTTCCAAGAGACCCAGTACTTC

V gene: TRBV28
D gene: TRBD2
clone size: .
J gene: TRBJ2-1
CDR3 protein: CASSQTSANEQFF
CDR3 DNA: TGTGCCAGCAGCCAGACTAGCGCCAATGAGCAGTTCTTC

V gene: TRBV9
D gene: TRBD1
clone size: .
J gene: TRBJ1-1
CDR3 protein: CASSVGTGLGNTEAFF
CDR3 DNA: TGTGCCAGCAGCGTAGGGACAGGTCTAGGGAACACTGAAGCTTTCTTT

V gene: TRBV5-4
D gene: .
clone size: .
J gene: TRBJ2-5
CDR3 protein: CASSFSQPRAETQYF
CDR3 DNA: TGTGCCAGCAGCTTTAGCCAGCCGAGGGCGGAGACCCAGTACTTC

V gene: TRBV7-9
D gene: .
clone size: .
J gene: TRBJ2-5
CDR3 protein: CASSYSGGGQETQYF
CDR3 DNA: TGTGCCAGCAGCTACTCGGGGGGCGGCCAAGAGACCCAGTACTTC

V gene: TRBV5-1
D gene: TRBD2
clone size: few
J gene: TRBJ2-3
CDR3 protein: CASSFGTSGSPDTQYF
CDR3 DNA: TGCGCCAGCAGCTTCGGGACTAGCGGGAGCCCAGATACGCAGTATTTT